The clone carrying this T cell receptor beta chain was detected once. The CDR3 length is 14 residues. With V trimmed by 2 bases and J by 4 bases, 3 bases remained unmatched. CDR1 SGHRS and CDR2 YFSETQ come from the germline V gene. This sample stems from a study of T-cell reconstitution after alpha-beta-depleted transplantation in children. This sample's TCRbeta library carried unique molecular identifier barcodes. MiXCR, run by TCRdb on the PCR reads, gives a single entry per CDR3 protein. The sample lists about 600,000 distinct CDR3 sequences, about 21% occurring once. This receptor was taken from a boy younger than two who had a stem cell transplant for acute myeloid leukemia, so the T cells may come from the graft donor. The chain joins TRBV5-1 to TRBJ2-3; 8 bases line up with TRBD1. The source was PBMCs, mostly from graft donor cells, collected 360 days after TCRalphabeta/CD19-depleted stem cell transplant. CDR3 DNA sequence: TGCGCCAGCAGCTTCAGGGGGCAGGCAGATACGCAGTATTTT. Its protein product is CASSFRGQADTQYF.